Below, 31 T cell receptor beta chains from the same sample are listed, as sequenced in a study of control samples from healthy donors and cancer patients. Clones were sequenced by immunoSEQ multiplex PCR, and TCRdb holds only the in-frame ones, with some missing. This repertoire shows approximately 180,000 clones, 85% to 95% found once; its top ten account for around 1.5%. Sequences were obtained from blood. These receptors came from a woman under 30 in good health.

The chain's CDR3 is CASSPTTVWAEAFF. CDR3 in DNA: TGTGCCAGCTCGCCCACCACGGTTTGGGCTGAAGCTTTCTTT. V is TRBV18 and J is TRBJ1-1, with no clear D. In germline, CDR1 is KGHSH, CDR2 LQKENI. The CDR3 totals 14 residues. V was cut by 6 bases and J by 6 bases, with 17 bases left in between.

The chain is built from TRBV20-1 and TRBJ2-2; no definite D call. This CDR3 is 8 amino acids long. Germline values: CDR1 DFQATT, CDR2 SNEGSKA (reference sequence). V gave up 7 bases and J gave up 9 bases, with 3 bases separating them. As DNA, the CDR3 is TGCAGTGTTAGGGAGCTGTTTTTT. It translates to CSVRELFF.

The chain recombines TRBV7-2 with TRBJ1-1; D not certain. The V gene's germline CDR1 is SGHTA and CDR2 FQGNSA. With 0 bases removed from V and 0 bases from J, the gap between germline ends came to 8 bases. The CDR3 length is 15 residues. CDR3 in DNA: TGTGCCAGCAGCTTAGCGGTCGGATTGAACACTGAAGCTTTCTTT. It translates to CASSLAVGLNTEAFF.

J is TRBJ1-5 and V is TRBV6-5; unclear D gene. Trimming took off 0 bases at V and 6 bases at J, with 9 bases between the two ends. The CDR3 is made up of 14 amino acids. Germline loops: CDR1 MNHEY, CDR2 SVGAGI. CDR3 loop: CASSYSPESQPQHF. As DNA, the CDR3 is TGTGCCAGCAGTTACTCACCGGAAAGTCAGCCCCAGCATTTT.

The CDR3 region has the DNA TGTGCCAGCAGTTACGAACTCTGGGATAATTCACCCCTCCACTTT. Amino acid sequence: CASSYELWDNSPLHF. The chain is built from TRBV6-5 and TRBJ1-6; D gene unclear. This CDR3 is 15 amino acids long. Germline V lookup: CDR1 MNHEY, CDR2 SVGAGI. Trimming removed 2 bases at V and 5 bases at J, with 10 bases between.

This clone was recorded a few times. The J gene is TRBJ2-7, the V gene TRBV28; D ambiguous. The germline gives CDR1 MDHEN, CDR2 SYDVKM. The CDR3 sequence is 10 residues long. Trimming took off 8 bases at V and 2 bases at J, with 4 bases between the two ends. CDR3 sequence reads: CASSAYEQYF. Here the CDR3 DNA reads TGTGCCAGCTCTGCCTACGAGCAGTACTTC.

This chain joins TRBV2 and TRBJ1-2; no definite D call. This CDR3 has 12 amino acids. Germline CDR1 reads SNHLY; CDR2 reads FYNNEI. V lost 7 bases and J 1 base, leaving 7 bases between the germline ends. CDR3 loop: CASTRFNYGYTF. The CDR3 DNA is TGTGCCAGCACTCGGTTTAACTATGGCTACACCTTC.

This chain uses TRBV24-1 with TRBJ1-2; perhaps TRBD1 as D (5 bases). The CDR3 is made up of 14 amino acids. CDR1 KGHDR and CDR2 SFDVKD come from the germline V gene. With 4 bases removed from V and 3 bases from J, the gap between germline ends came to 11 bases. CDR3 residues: CATSEAAGDYGYTF. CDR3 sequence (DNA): TGTGCCACCAGTGAGGCTGCGGGGGACTATGGCTACACCTTC.

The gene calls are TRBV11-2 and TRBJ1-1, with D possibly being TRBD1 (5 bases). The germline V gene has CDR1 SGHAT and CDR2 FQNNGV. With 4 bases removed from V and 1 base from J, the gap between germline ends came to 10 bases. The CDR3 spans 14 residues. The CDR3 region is CASSSSGSNTEAFF. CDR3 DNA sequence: TGTGCCAGCAGCTCTTCAGGGTCGAACACTGAAGCTTTCTTT.

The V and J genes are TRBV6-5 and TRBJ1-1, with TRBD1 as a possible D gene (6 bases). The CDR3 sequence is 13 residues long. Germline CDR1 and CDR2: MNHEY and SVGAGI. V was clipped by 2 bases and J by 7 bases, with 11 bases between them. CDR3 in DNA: TGTGCCAGCAGTTACGGCAGGGGCCGTGAAGCTTTCTTT. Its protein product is CASSYGRGREAFF.

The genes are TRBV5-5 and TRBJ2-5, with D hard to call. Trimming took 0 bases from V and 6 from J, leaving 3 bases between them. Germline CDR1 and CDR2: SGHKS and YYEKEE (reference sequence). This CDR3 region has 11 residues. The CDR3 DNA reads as TGTGCCAGCAGCTTGGTACAGACCCAGTACTTC. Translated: CASSLVQTQYF.

The CDR3 sequence: CASRQETTAKLFF. In DNA, the CDR3 is TGTGCCAGCCGTCAAGAAACGACGGCAAAACTGTTTTTT. The chain combines TRBV12-3 or TRBV12-4 with TRBJ1-4; D is ambiguous. V lost 8 bases and J lost 10, with 17 bases in between. This CDR3 spans 13 amino acids.

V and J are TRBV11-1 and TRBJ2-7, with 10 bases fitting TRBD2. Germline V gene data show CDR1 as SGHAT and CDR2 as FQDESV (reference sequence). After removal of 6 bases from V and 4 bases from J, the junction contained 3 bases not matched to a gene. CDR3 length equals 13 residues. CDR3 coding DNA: TGTGCCAGCAGGGTAGCGGGAGGATACGAGCAGTACTTC. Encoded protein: CASRVAGGYEQYF.

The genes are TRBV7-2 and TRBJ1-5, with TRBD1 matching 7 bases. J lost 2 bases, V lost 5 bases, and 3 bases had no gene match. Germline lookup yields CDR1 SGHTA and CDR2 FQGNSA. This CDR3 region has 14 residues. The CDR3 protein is CASSRGQGNQPQHF. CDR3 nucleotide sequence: TGTGCCAGCAGCCGCGGACAGGGCAATCAGCCCCAGCATTTT. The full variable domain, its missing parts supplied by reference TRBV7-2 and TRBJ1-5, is GAGVSQSPSNKVTEKGKDVELRCDPISGHTALYWYRQSLGQGLEFLIYFQGNSAPDKSGLPSDRFSAERTGGSVSTLTIQRTQQEDSAVYLCASSRGQGNQPQHFGDGTRLSIL.

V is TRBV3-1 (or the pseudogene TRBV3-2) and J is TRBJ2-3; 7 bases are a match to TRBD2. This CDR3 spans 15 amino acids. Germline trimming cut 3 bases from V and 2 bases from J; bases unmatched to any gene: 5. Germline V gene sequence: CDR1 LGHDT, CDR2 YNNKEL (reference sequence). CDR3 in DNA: TGTGCCAGCAGCCATACTAGCGAAAACACAGATACGCAGTATTTT. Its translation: CASSHTSENTDTQYF.

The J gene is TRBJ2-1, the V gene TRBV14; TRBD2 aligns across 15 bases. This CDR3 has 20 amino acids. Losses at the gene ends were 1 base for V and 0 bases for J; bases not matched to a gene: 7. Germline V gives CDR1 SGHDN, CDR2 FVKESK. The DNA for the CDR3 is TGTGCCAGCAGCCAAGGGACTAGCGGGGGGGTTGTGAGCTCCTACAATGAGCAGTTCTTC. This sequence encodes CASSQGTSGGVVSSYNEQFF.

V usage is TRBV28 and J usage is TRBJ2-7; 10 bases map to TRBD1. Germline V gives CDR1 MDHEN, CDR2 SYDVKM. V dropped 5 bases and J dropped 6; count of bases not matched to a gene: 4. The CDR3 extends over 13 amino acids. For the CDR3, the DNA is TGTGCCAGCAGTCTGGGACAGGGGCCCGAGCAGTACTTC. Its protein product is CASSLGQGPEQYF.

The CDR3 coding sequence is TGTGCCAGCAGCTTGCAGGCCTACTATGGCTACACCTTC. It codes for CASSLQAYYGYTF. V gene TRBV5-6 combines with J gene TRBJ1-2; D unresolved. Looked up from germline, CDR1 is SGHDT and CDR2 is YYEEEE. V shed 1 base and J shed 3 bases, with 7 bases lying between them. This CDR3 contains 13 residues.

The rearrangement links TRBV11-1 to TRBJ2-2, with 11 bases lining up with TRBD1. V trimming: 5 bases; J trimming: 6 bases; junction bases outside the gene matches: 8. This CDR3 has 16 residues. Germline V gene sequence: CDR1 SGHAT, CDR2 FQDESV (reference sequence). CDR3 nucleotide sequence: TGTGCCAGCAGCCTACCGATGGGACAGGGGGCCGGGGAGCTGTTTTTT. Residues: CASSLPMGQGAGELFF.

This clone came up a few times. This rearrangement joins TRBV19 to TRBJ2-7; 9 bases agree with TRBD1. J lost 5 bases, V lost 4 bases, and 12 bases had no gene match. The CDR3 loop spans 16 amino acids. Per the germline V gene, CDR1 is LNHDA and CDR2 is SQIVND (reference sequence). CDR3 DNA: TGTGCCAGTAGTAACCCGGACAGGGGCGTTTTGGACGAGCAGTACTTC. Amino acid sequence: CASSNPDRGVLDEQYF.

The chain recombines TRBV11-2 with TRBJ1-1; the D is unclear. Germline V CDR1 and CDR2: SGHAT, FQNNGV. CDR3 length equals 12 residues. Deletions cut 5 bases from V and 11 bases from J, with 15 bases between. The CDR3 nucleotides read TGTGCCAGCAGCCTCGGACTCCCGATGGCTTTCTTT. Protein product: CASSLGLPMAFF.

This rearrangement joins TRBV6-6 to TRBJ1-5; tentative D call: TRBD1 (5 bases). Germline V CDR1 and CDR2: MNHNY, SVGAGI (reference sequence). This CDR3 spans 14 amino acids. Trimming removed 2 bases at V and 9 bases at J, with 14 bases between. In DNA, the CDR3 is TGTGCCAGCAGTTACGAGGGACCTGGTGGGCCCCAGCATTTT. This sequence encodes CASSYEGPGGPQHF.

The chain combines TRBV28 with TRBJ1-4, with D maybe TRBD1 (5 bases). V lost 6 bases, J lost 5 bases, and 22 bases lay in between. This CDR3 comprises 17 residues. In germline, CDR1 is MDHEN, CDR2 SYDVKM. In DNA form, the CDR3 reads TGTGCCAGCAGCCTGGTACGACAGACTCAAGTCAATGAAAAACTGTTTTTT. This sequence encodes CASSLVRQTQVNEKLFF.

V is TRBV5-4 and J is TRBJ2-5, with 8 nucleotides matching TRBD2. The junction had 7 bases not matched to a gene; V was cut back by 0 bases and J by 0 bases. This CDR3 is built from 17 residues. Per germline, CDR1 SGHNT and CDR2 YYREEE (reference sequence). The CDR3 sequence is CASSLAGTGGYQETQYF. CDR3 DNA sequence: TGTGCCAGCAGCTTGGCCGGAACGGGGGGGTACCAAGAGACCCAGTACTTC.

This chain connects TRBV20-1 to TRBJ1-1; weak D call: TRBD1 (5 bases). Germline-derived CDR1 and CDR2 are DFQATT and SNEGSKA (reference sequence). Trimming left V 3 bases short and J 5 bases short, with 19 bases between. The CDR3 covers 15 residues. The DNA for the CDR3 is TGCAGTGCTAGTAGATCGGCGGGGGGAAATACTGAAGCTTTCTTT. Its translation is CSASRSAGGNTEAFF.

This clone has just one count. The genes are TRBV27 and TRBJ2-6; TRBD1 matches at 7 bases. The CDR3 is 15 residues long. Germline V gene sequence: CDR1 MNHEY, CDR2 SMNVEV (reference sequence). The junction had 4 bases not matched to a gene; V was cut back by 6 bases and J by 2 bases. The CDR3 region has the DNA TGTGCCAGCAGGGTAACAGGGGCTGGGGCCAACGTCCTGACTTTC. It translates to CASRVTGAGANVLTF.

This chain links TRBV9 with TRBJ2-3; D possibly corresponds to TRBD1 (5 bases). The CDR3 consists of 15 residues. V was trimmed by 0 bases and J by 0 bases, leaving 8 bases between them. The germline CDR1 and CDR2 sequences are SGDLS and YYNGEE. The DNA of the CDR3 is TGTGCCAGCAGCGTAGAGGGGTTTAGCACAGATACGCAGTATTTT. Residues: CASSVEGFSTDTQYF.

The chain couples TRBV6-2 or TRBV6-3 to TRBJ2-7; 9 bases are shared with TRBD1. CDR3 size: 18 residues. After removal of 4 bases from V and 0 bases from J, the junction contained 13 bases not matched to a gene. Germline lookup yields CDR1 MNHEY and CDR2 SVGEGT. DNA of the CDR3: TGTGCCAGCAGTTTCCCGGGACAGGGTGAGATGAGCTCCTACGAGCAGTACTTC. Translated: CASSFPGQGEMSSYEQYF.

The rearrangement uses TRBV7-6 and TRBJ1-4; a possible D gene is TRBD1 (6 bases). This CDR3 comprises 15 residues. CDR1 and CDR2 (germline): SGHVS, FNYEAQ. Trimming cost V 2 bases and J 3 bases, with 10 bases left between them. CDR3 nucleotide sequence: TGTGCCAGCAGCTTAATGGGGGCATCTAATGAAAAACTGTTTTTT. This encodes CASSLMGASNEKLFF. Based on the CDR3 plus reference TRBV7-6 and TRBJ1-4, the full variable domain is GAGVSQSPRYKVTKRGQDVALRCDPISGHVSLYWYRQALGQGPEFLTYFNYEAQQDKSGLPNDRFSAERPEGSISTLTIQRTEQRDSAMYRCASSLMGASNEKLFFGSGTQLSVL.

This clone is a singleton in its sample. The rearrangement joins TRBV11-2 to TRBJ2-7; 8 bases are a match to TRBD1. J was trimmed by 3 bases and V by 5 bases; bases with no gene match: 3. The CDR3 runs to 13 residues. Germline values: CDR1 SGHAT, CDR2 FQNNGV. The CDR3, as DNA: TGTGCCAGCAGCCGGACAGGGAACTACGAGCAGTACTTC. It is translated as CASSRTGNYEQYF.

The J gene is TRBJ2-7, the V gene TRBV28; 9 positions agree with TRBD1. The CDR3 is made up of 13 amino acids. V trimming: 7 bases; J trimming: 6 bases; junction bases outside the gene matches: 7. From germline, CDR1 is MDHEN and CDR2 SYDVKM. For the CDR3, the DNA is TGTGCCAGCATTGAGGACAGGGGTGGCGAGCAGTACTTC. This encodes CASIEDRGGEQYF.